This T cell receptor beta chain was recovered during a study of technical replicates of blood from several donors. Germline assignment: CDR1 SEHNR and CDR2 FQNEAQ (reference sequence). CDR3 length equals 13 residues. Trimming stripped 5 bases from V and 6 bases from J, with 13 bases between. Data came from immunoSEQ multiplex PCR; TCRdb stores just in-frame clones and leaves some out. Of tens of thousands of clones listed, approximately 88% are singletons. The J gene is TRBJ1-1, the V gene TRBV7-9; D possibly corresponds to TRBD1 (6 bases). Sequencing was done on a sample of PBMCs. The TCR sequence derives from a human donor in good health. Some clones in this sample may be carry-over from other donors' samples. CDR3: CASSPTGGAEAFF. CDR3 DNA sequence: TGTGCCAGCAGCCCGACAGGAGGTGCTGAAGCTTTCTTT.